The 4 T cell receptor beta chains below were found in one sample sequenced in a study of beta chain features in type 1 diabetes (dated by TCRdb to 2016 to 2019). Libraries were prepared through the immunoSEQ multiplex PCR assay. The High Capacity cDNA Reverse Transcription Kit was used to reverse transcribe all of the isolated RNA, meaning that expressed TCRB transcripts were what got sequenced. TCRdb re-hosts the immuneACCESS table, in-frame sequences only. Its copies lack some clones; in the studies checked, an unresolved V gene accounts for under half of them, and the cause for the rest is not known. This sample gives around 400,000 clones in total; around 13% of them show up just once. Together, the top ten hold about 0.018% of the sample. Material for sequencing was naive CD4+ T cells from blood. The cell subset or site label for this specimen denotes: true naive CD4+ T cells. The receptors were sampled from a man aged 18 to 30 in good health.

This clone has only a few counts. The CDR3, as DNA: TGTGCCAGCAGTTTGCCAGGGGTGAAGAAGACCCAGTACTTC. This gives the protein CASSLPGVKKTQYF. The gene calls are TRBV28 and TRBJ2-5; a possible D gene is TRBD1 (6 bases). This CDR3 region has 14 residues. From germline, CDR1 is MDHEN and CDR2 SYDVKM. V lost 3 bases to trimming and J lost 6 bases, with 14 bases between them.

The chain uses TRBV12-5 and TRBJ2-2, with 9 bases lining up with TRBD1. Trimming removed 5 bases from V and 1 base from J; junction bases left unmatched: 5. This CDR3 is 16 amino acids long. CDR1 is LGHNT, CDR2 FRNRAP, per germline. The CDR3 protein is CASGPETGGNTGELFF. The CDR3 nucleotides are TGTGCTAGTGGTCCTGAGACAGGGGGGAACACCGGGGAGCTGTTTTTT.

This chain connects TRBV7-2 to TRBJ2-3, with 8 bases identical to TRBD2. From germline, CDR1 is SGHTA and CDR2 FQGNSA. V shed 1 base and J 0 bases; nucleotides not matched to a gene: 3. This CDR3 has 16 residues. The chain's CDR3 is CASSLGASGSTDTQYF. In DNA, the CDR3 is TGTGCCAGCAGCTTAGGGGCTAGCGGGAGCACAGATACGCAGTATTTT.

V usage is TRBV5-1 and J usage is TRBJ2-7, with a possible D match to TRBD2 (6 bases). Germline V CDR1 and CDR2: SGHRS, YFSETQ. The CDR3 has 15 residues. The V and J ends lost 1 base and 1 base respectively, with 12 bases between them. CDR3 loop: CASSLRVAESYEQYF. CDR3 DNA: TGCGCCAGCAGCTTGAGGGTAGCGGAGTCCTACGAGCAGTACTTC.